This entry lists 8 T cell receptor beta chains sequenced from one sample in a study of TIL therapy for anti-PD-1-resistant metastatic lung cancer. Time point reported: pre-treatment sample, taken before nivolumab and TIL therapy. The tumor samples were excised metastases, mostly pleural nodules or supraclavicular lymph nodes. This was the immunoSEQ v3 assay. Using immunoSEQ multiplex PCR, the repertoire was profiled, and TCRdb retains in-frame clones only, with some absent. The table shows 95,000 or so clones, with less than 70% occurring only once. Sequencing used tumor tissue, obtained at baseline. The receptors were gathered from a person between 25 and 80 years old with non-small cell lung cancer.

The rearrangement uses TRBV7-6 and TRBJ2-1; D tentatively reads TRBD1 or TRBD2 (5 bases each). Germline-derived CDR1 and CDR2 are SGHVS and FNYEAQ. Trimming took off 5 bases at V and 0 bases at J, with 8 bases between the two ends. CDR3 length: 14 amino acids. This CDR3 reads CASSAGTSYNEQFF. CDR3 sequence (DNA): TGTGCCAGCAGCGCCGGGACCTCCTACAATGAGCAGTTCTTC. Drawing the rest from reference TRBV7-6 and TRBJ2-1, the complete variable domain is GAGVSQSPRYKVTKRGQDVALRCDPISGHVSLYWYRQALGQGPEFLTYFNYEAQQDKSGLPNDRFSAERPEGSISTLTIQRTEQRDSAMYRCASSAGTSYNEQFFGPGTRLTVL.

The CDR3 loop reads CASRTGGNEKLFF. The CDR3 bases are TGCGCCAGCAGAACCGGGGGTAATGAAAAACTGTTTTTT. The chain joins TRBV5-1 to TRBJ1-4; D might be TRBD1 (5 bases). The V end was cut by 5 bases, the J end by 4 bases, with 9 bases between. This CDR3 has 13 residues. The germline CDR1 and CDR2 sequences are SGHRS and YFSETQ.

This clone was counted only a few times. V and J are TRBV7-8 and TRBJ1-1; no firm D call. Trimming took off 5 bases at V and 1 base at J, with 11 bases between the two ends. The CDR3 consists of 14 residues. From germline, CDR1 is SGHVS and CDR2 FQNEAQ. In DNA form, the CDR3 reads TGTGCCAGCAGCGATGATGGGAGGAACACTGAAGCTTTCTTT. Its translation: CASSDDGRNTEAFF.

This clone appeared a few times. J is TRBJ1-5 and V is TRBV7-8; D unresolved. CDR1 is SGHVS and CDR2 is FQNEAQ in the germline V gene. The CDR3 has 18 residues. V lost 5 bases and J lost 0, with 20 bases in between. As DNA, the CDR3 is TGTGCCAGCAGCCGCTATTCGTGGAGGGAGGCTAGCAATCAGCCCCAGCATTTT. Protein product: CASSRYSWREASNQPQHF.

The chain couples TRBV6-6 to TRBJ2-7; a weak D match, TRBD1 (5 bases). Deletions cut 2 bases from V and 5 bases from J, with 13 bases between. The CDR3 runs 14 residues. Germline V CDR1 and CDR2: MNHNY, SVGAGI (reference sequence). In DNA form, the CDR3 reads TGTGCCAGCAGTTACCCGGCAGGGTTCCACGAGCAGTACTTC. Translating it yields CASSYPAGFHEQYF.

This clone was found once. The chain employs TRBV6-5 and TRBJ2-2; D remains ambiguous. CDR3 length equals 13 residues. V gave up 0 bases and J gave up 5 bases, with 4 bases separating them. CDR1 is MNHEY, CDR2 SVGAGI, per germline. As DNA, the CDR3 is TGTGCCAGCAGTTACTCCGTTACCGGGGAGCTGTTTTTT. It codes for CASSYSVTGELFF.

The chain is built from TRBV6-2 or TRBV6-3 and TRBJ1-1; possible D gene TRBD1, 5 bases. V dropped 5 bases and J dropped 4 bases, with 20 bases sitting between them. There are 16 residues in the CDR3. From germline, CDR1 is MNHEY and CDR2 SVGEGT. CDR3 in DNA: TGTGCCAGCAGTGAGACTCCGGGATACAGGCCCACTGAAGCTTTCTTT. Translation gives CASSETPGYRPTEAFF.

V gene TRBV7-3 combines with J gene TRBJ2-1, with a weak D call TRBD2 (6 bases). The CDR3 spans 15 residues. The V gene's germline CDR1 is SGHTA and CDR2 FQGTGA. The ends were cut back, 1 base at V and 8 bases at J, with 15 bases in the middle. The CDR3 loop is CASSLKAGYLYEQFF. DNA of the CDR3: TGTGCCAGCAGCTTAAAGGCGGGGTATCTTTATGAGCAGTTCTTC.